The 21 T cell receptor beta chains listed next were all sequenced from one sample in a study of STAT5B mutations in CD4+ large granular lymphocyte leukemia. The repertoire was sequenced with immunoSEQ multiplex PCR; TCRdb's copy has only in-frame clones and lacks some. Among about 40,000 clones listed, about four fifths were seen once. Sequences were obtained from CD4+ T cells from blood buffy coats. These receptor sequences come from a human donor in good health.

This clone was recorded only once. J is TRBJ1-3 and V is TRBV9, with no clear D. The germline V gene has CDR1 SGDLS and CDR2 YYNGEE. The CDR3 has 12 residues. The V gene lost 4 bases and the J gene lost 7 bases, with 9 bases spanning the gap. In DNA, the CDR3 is TGTGCCAGCAGCTTGAACCGGAACACCATATATTTT. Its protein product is CASSLNRNTIYF.

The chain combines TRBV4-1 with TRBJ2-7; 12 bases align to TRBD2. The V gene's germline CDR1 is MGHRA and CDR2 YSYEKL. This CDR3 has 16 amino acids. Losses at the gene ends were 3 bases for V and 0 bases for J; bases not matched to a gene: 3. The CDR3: CASSQGTSGYSYEQYF. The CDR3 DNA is TGCGCCAGCAGCCAGGGGACTAGCGGGTACTCCTACGAGCAGTACTTC.

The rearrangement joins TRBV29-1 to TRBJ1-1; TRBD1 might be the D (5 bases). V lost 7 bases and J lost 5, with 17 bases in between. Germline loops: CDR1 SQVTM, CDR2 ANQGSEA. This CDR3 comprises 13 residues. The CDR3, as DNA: TGCAGCGCCACCGGGACGACGGATACTGAAGCTTTCTTT. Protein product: CSATGTTDTEAFF. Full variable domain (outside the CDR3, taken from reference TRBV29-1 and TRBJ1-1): SAVISQKPSRDICQRGTSLTIQCQVDSQVTMMFWYRQQPGQSLTLIATANQGSEATYESGFVIDKFPISRPNLTFSTLTVSNMSPEDSSIYLCSATGTTDTEAFFGQGTRLTVV.

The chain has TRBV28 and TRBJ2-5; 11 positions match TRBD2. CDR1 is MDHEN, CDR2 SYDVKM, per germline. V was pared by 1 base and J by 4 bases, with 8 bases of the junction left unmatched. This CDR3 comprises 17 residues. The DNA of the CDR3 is TGTGCCAGCAGTTTATCCGTTAGCGGGAGGGCCGTAGAGACCCAGTACTTC. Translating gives CASSLSVSGRAVETQYF.

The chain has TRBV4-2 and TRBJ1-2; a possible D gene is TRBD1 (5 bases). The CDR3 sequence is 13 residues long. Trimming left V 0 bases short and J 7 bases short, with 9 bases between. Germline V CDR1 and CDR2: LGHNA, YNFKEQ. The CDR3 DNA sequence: TGTGCCAGCAGCCAAGAGAGGGGCGGTGGCTACACCTTC. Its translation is CASSQERGGGYTF.

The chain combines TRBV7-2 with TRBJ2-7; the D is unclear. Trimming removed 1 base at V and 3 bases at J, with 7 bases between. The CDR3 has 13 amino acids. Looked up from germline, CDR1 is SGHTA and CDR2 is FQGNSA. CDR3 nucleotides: TGTGCCAGCAGCTTAGGAGTAGGCTACGAGCAGTACTTC. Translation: CASSLGVGYEQYF.

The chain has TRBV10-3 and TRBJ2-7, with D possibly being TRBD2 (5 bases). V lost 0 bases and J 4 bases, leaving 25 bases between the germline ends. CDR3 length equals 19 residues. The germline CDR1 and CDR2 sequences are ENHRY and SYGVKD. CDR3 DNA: TGTGCCATCAGTGAGTCGGGGTATTCGATAACAGACTATGGGTACGAGCAGTACTTC. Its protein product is CAISESGYSITDYGYEQYF.

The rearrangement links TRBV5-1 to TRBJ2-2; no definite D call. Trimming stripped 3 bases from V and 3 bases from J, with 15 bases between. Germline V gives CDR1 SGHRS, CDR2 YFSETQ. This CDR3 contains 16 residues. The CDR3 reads CASSYQGRVDTGELFF. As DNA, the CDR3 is TGCGCCAGCAGCTACCAAGGGCGCGTGGACACCGGGGAGCTGTTTTTT.

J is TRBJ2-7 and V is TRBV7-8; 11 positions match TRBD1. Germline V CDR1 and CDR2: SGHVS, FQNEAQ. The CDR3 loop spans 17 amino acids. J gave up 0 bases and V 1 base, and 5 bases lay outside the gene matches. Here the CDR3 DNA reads TGTGCCAGCAGCTTAGGTTCCGGGACAGGGGGCTCCTACGAGCAGTACTTC. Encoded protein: CASSLGSGTGGSYEQYF.

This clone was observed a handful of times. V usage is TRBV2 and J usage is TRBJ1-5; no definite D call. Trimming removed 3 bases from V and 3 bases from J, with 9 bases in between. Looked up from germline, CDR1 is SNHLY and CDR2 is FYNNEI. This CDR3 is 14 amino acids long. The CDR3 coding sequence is TGTGCCAGCAGTGAGGCCGGGCACAATCAGCCCCAGCATTTT. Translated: CASSEAGHNQPQHF.

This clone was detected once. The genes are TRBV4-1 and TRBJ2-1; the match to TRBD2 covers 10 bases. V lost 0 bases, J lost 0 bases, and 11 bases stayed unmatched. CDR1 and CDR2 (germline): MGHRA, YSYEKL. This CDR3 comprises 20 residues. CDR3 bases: TGCGCCAGCAGCCAAGATTTTCAGCGGGGGGGCCCCATCTCCTACAATGAGCAGTTCTTC. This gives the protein CASSQDFQRGGPISYNEQFF.

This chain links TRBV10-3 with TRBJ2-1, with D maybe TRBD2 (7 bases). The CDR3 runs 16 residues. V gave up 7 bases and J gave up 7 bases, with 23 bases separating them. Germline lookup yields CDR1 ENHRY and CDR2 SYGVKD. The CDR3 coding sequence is TGTGCCATCAATACAGGGACTAATAATATGTATAATGAGCAGTTCTTC. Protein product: CAINTGTNNMYNEQFF.

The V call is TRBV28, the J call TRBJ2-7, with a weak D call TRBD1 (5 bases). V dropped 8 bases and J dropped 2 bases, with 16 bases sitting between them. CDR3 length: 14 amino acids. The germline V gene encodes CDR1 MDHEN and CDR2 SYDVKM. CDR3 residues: CASVPGIAPYEQYF. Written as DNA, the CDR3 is TGTGCCAGCGTACCAGGGATTGCCCCCTACGAGCAGTACTTC.

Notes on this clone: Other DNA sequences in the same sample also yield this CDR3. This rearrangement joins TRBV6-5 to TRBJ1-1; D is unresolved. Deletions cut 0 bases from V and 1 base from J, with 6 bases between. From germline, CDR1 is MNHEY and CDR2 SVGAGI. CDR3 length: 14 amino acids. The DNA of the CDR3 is TGTGCCAGCAGTTACTCGTACGAGAACACTGAAGCTTTCTTT. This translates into CASSYSYENTEAFF.

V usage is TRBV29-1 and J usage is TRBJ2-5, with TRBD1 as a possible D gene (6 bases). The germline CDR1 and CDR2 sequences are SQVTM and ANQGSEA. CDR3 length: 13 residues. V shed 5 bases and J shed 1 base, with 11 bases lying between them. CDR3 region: CSVRGQSQETQYF. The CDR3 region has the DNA TGCAGCGTTCGTGGACAGTCCCAAGAGACCCAGTACTTC.

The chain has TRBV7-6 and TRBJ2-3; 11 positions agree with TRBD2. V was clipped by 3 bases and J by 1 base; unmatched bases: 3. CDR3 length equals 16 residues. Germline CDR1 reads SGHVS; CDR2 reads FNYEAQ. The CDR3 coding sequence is TGTGCCAGCAGCTTCACTAGCGGGAGAGGCACAGATACGCAGTATTTT. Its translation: CASSFTSGRGTDTQYF.

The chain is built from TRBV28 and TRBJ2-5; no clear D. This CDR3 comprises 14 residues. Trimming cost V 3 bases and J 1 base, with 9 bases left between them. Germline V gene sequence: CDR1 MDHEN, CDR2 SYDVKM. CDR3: CASSLAAGQETQYF. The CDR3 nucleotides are TGTGCCAGCAGTTTGGCGGCAGGCCAAGAGACCCAGTACTTC.

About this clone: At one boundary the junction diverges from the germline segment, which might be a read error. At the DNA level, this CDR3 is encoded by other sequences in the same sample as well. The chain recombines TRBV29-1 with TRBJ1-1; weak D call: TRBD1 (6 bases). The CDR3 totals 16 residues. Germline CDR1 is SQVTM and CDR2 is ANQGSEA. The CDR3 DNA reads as TGCAGCTCTGGAGAAGGGACACAATTTGGGCAGACTGAGGCTTTCTTT. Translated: CSSGEGTQFGQTEAFF.

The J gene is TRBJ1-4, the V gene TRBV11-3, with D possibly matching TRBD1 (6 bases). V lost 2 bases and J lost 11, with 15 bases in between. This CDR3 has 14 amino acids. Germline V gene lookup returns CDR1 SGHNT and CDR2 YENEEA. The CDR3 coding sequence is TGTGCCAGCAGCTTATGGACAGACCCCGAGAAACTGTTTTTT. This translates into CASSLWTDPEKLFF. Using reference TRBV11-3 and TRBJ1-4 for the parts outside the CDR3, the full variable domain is EAGVVQSPRYKIIEKKQPVAFWCNPISGHNTLYWYLQNLGQGPELLIRYENEEAVDDSQLPKDRFSAERLKGVDSTLKIQPAELGDSAVYLCASSLWTDPEKLFFGSGTQLSVL.

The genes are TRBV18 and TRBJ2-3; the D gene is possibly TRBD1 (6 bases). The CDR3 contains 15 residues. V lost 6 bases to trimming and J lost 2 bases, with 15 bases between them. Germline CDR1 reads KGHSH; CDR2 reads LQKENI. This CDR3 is CASSPNRQATDTQYF. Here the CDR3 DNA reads TGTGCCAGCTCCCCTAACCGACAGGCCACAGATACGCAGTATTTT.

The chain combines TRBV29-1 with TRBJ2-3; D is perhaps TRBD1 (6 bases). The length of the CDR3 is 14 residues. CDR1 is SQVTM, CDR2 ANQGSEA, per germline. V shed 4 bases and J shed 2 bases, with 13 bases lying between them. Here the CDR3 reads CSVVPQGNTDTQYF. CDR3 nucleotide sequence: TGCAGCGTTGTGCCCCAGGGGAACACAGATACGCAGTATTTT.